Listed below are T cell receptor beta chains from one sample, sequenced in a study of shared clonotypes between healthy human individuals. Using immunoSEQ multiplex PCR, the repertoire was profiled, and TCRdb retains in-frame clones only, with some absent. The data show hundreds of thousands of clones, less than 96% seen once. The sequenced sample was naive CD4+ T cells sorted from blood. These TCRs come from a woman aged 25 to 39 in good health. CDR3s include the opening cysteine and the closing phenylalanine or tryptophan. The D gene is left open where the match is weak. Size tells how often a clone was seen (once, few, many) or the class of an expanded clone, and some rows leave it out.

.	TRBV10-3	TRBD1	TRBJ1-2	CAISDPIGQDANYGYTF	TGTGCCATCAGTGACCCTATCGGACAGGACGCTAACTATGGCTACACCTTC
.	TRBV6-6	.	TRBJ2-1	CASREDRGKGGEQFF	TGTGCCAGCAGAGAAGATAGGGGAAAAGGTGGTGAGCAGTTCTTC
.	TRBV9	.	TRBJ2-4	CASSVGRVLGKNIQYF	TGTGCCAGCAGCGTAGGGCGGGTGCTTGGGAAAAACATTCAGTACTTC
.	TRBV4-2	.	TRBJ2-5	CASSQTDLRQETQYF	TGTGCCAGCAGCCAGACCGACTTGAGGCAAGAGACCCAGTACTTC
.	TRBV11-2	.	TRBJ2-7	CASSLATPSYEQYF	TGTGCCAGCAGCTTAGCCACTCCCTCCTACGAGCAGTACTTC
.	TRBV19	TRBD1	TRBJ2-7	CASSERTGGSYEQYF	TGTGCCAGTAGTGAAAGGACAGGGGGGTCCTACGAGCAGTACTTC
.	TRBV9	.	TRBJ2-3	CASSFTGTRDADTQYF	TGTGCCAGCAGCTTCACCGGGACGAGGGATGCAGATACGCAGTATTTT
.	TRBV7-3	.	TRBJ2-2	CASSSFTRPGELFF	TGTGCCAGCAGCTCCTTCACTAGACCCGGGGAGCTGTTTTTT
.	TRBV27	TRBD2	TRBJ2-3	CASGRLAVRDTQYF	TGTGCCAGCGGACGACTAGCGGTTCGAGATACGCAGTATTTT
.	TRBV5-1	.	TRBJ1-5	CASSGGLGGQPQHF	TGCGCCAGCAGCGGAGGACTCGGGGGTCAGCCCCAGCATTTT
.	TRBV6-6	.	TRBJ1-2	CASSYTPLSQGYGYTF	TGTGCCAGCAGTTACACCCCCTTAAGCCAGGGCTATGGCTACACCTTC
.	TRBV27	.	TRBJ2-5	CASSFSPSWTQYF	TGTGCCAGCAGTTTCAGTCCCTCTTGGACCCAGTACTTC
.	TRBV5-1	.	TRBJ2-3	CASTGSSTDTQYF	TGCGCCTCCACTGGGAGTAGCACAGATACGCAGTATTTT
.	TRBV7-7	TRBD1	TRBJ1-6	CASSLELRQDRGASPLHF	TGTGCCAGCAGCTTAGAACTCCGACAGGACAGGGGAGCATCACCCCTCCACTTT
.	TRBV7-2	.	TRBJ1-4	CASSLSIGGFNEKLFF	TGTGCCAGCAGCTTGAGCATAGGGGGGTTTAATGAAAAACTGTTTTTT
.	TRBV6-6	.	TRBJ2-1	CASSYPPNGVNEQFF	TGTGCCAGCAGTTACCCCCCAAATGGGGTCAATGAGCAGTTCTTC
.	TRBV5-4	.	TRBJ1-3	CASSPGLSGNTIYF	TGTGCCAGCAGCCCGGGACTCTCTGGAAACACCATATATTTT
.	TRBV28	TRBD1	TRBJ2-1	CASGLGQGGNEQFF	TGTGCCAGCGGCCTGGGACAGGGAGGGAATGAGCAGTTCTTC
.	TRBV11-3	.	TRBJ1-2	CASSLDRGGAVYGYTF	TGTGCCAGCAGCTTAGATCGTGGGGGAGCGGTCTATGGCTACACCTTC
once	TRBV7-2	.	TRBJ2-5	CASSLLVQETQYF	TGTGCCAGCAGCCTACTAGTCCAAGAGACCCAGTACTTC
.	TRBV29-1	.	TRBJ1-1	CSVEFRENEAFF	TGCAGCGTTGAATTCCGCGAGAATGAAGCTTTCTTT
.	TRBV2	.	TRBJ2-7	CASKQRMDEQYF	TGTGCCAGCAAACAGAGGATGGACGAGCAGTACTTC
.	TRBV10-3	.	TRBJ2-7	CAISERYGYEQYF	TGTGCCATCAGTGAGCGTTACGGATACGAGCAGTACTTC
.	TRBV30	.	TRBJ1-1	CAWRDAGSAFF	TGTGCCTGGAGAGACGCGGGGTCGGCTTTCTTT
.	TRBV5-4	TRBD1	TRBJ1-4	CASSLGQGRSEKLFF	TGTGCCAGCAGCTTGGGACAGGGTAGGAGTGAAAAACTGTTTTTT
.	TRBV7-5	.	TRBJ1-1	CASSDQMNTEAFF	TGTGCCAGCAGCGACCAGATGAACACTGAAGCTTTCTTT